Listed below are T cell receptor beta chains from one sample, sequenced in a study of Ad26.COV2.S vaccination and SARS-CoV-2 variants. Only in-frame clones appear in the TCRdb table, and some are missing; sequencing was by immunoSEQ multiplex PCR. The repertoire holds about 680,000 clones, more than 80% seen once, with around 1.4% in the top ten. Material: peripheral blood, obtained in a trial of Ad26.COV2.S vaccine versus placebo. The receptors stem from a person between 18 and 59 years old who received the Ad26.COV2.S COVID-19 vaccine or a placebo. The CDR3 runs from the conserved cysteine through the conserved F or W. D genes are given only for firm matches. Expanded clones are given a class, and other clones once, few, many or no size at all.

j_call	clone_size	d_call	v_call	cdr3_aa	cdr3_nt
TRBJ1-2	.	.	TRBV5-4	CASSLRGINGYTF	TGTGCCAGCAGCTTGAGGGGGATAAATGGCTACACCTTC
TRBJ2-7	.	.	TRBV13	CASSPEMRVGNEQYF	TGTGCCAGCAGCCCCGAGATGAGGGTTGGAAACGAGCAGTACTTC
TRBJ1-3	.	TRBD1	TRBV10-3	CAITSGQAGNTIYF	TGTGCCATCACCTCCGGACAGGCTGGAAACACCATATATTTT
TRBJ2-7	.	.	TRBV18	CASSPPASRLEQYF	TGTGCCAGCTCACCTCCGGCCTCACGCCTGGAGCAGTACTTC
TRBJ2-1	.	.	TRBV6-2/TRBV6-3	CASSRNNEQFF	TGTGCCAGCAGCCGAAACAATGAGCAGTTCTTC
TRBJ2-1	.	.	TRBV25-1	CASTPTRAQRTNEQFF	TGTGCCAGCACCCCAACCCGGGCCCAAAGGACCAATGAGCAGTTCTTC
TRBJ1-2	few	TRBD1	TRBV25-1	CASSEYGLGGADGYTF	TGTGCCAGCAGTGAATATGGTCTAGGGGGCGCGGATGGCTACACCTTC
TRBJ2-1	.	.	TRBV5-4	CASSSPSSHEQFF	TGTGCCAGCAGTTCCCCTAGCTCCCATGAGCAGTTCTTC
TRBJ1-5	.	.	TRBV24-1	CATSDKGDNQPQHF	TGTGCCACCAGTGATAAAGGGGACAATCAGCCCCAGCATTTT
TRBJ2-3	.	.	TRBV10-2	CASRIYGGDTQYF	TGCGCCAGCAGAATCTACGGTGGAGATACGCAGTATTTT
TRBJ2-3	.	TRBD1	TRBV7-9	CASSLLHLAGGPDTQYF	TGTGCCAGCAGCTTGTTGCACCTGGCAGGGGGTCCAGATACGCAGTATTTT
TRBJ2-3	.	.	TRBV10-3	CAISGTDTQYF	TGTGCCATCTCCGGCACAGATACGCAGTATTTT
TRBJ1-3	.	.	TRBV4-3	CASSQSDILSGNTIYF	TGCGCCAGCAGCCAATCGGACATCCTCTCTGGAAACACCATATATTTT
TRBJ1-4	.	.	TRBV20-1	CSASWDTHEKLFF	TGCAGTGCTAGTTGGGACACCCATGAAAAACTGTTTTTT
TRBJ1-1	.	.	TRBV2	CASSIRGVNTEAFF	TGTGCCAGCAGCATCAGGGGTGTGAACACTGAAGCTTTCTTT
TRBJ2-7	.	.	TRBV19	CASSIDGSSYEQYF	TGTGCCAGTAGTATAGATGGCAGCTCCTACGAGCAGTACTTC
TRBJ2-2	few	.	TRBV3-1/TRBV3-2	CASSQDQGHNTGELFF	TGTGCCAGCAGCCAAGATCAGGGACATAACACCGGGGAGCTGTTTTTT
TRBJ2-7	.	TRBD1	TRBV6-5	CASTTSGQGYEQYF	TGTGCCAGCACTACGTCCGGACAGGGGTACGAGCAGTACTTC
TRBJ1-4	.	.	TRBV7-9	CASSLEEGTTNEKLFF	TGTGCCAGCAGCTTAGAAGAGGGGACAACTAATGAAAAACTGTTTTTT
TRBJ1-2	few	.	TRBV19	CASSAHRTSNYGYTF	TGTGCCAGTAGTGCGCACAGGACCTCTAACTATGGCTACACCTTC
TRBJ2-1	.	.	TRBV25-1	CASIGVWEQFF	TGTGCCAGCATCGGGGTATGGGAGCAGTTCTTC
TRBJ2-7	.	.	TRBV18	CASSPDSASYEQYF	TGTGCCAGCTCACCCGACAGTGCATCCTACGAGCAGTACTTC
TRBJ2-2	once	.	TRBV6-4	CASSDPTGTNTGELFF	TGTGCCAGCAGTGACCCAACAGGGACAAACACCGGGGAGCTGTTTTTT
TRBJ1-6	once	.	TRBV5-6	CASSLEPTLYSPLHF	TGTGCCAGCAGCTTGGAACCGACCTTGTATTCACCCCTCCACTTT
TRBJ2-2	.	.	TRBV5-1	CASSFNTGELFF	TGCGCCAGCAGCTTCAACACCGGGGAGCTGTTTTTT
TRBJ1-5	.	TRBD1	TRBV7-2	CASSPTGLVDQPQHF	TGTGCCAGCAGCCCGACAGGGCTAGTAGATCAGCCCCAGCATTTT
TRBJ2-1	once	TRBD2	TRBV19	CARSTPTGWGTSGGTVYNEQFF	TGTGCCCGTAGTACCCCAACGGGGTGGGGGACTAGCGGGGGGACCGTCTACAATGAGCAGTTCTTC
TRBJ2-3	few	TRBD2	TRBV29-1	CSVGRASGSTDTQYF	TGCAGCGTCGGGCGGGCTAGCGGTAGCACAGATACGCAGTATTTT
TRBJ2-3	.	.	TRBV9	CASSVETGTRTDTQYF	TGTGCCAGCAGCGTAGAAACAGGAACGCGCACAGATACGCAGTATTTT
TRBJ1-3	once	.	TRBV19	CASSRDGSSGNTIYF	TGTGCCAGTAGTCGCGACGGGAGCTCTGGAAACACCATATATTTT
TRBJ1-5	.	.	TRBV30	CALKGSGNQPQHF	TGTGCCCTGAAGGGCTCGGGAAATCAGCCCCAGCATTTT
TRBJ2-6	.	.	TRBV6-6	CASSPFPPGDSGANVLTF	TGTGCCAGCAGTCCATTCCCTCCAGGCGACTCTGGGGCCAACGTCCTGACTTTC
TRBJ2-1	.	TRBD2	TRBV7-9	CASSYSGSIPFF	TGTGCCAGCAGCTATAGCGGGAGTATTCCGTTCTTC
TRBJ1-3	.	.	TRBV7-8	CASSLAGDGNTIYF	TGTGCCAGCAGCTTAGCAGGGGACGGAAACACCATATATTTT
TRBJ2-5	.	.	TRBV7-2	CASSLNRVETQYF	TGTGCCAGCAGCTTAAACAGGGTGGAGACCCAGTACTTC
TRBJ2-7	.	.	TRBV12-5	CASGFLTGNEQYF	TGTGCTAGTGGTTTCCTCACAGGGAACGAGCAGTACTTC
TRBJ1-2	.	.	TRBV4-3	CASSQDRGRNYGYTF	TGCGCCAGCAGCCAAGATAGGGGCCGGAACTATGGCTACACCTTC
TRBJ2-7	.	TRBD1	TRBV24-1	CATSGTGDHEQYF	TGTGCCACCAGTGGGACAGGGGATCACGAGCAGTACTTC
TRBJ2-2	.	TRBD1	TRBV14	CASSQDFRGQGLTGELFF	TGTGCCAGCAGCCAAGATTTCAGGGGGCAGGGGCTCACCGGGGAGCTGTTTTTT
TRBJ1-4	.	.	TRBV5-5	CASSLVSTNEKLFF	TGTGCCAGCAGCTTGGTGTCAACTAATGAAAAACTGTTTTTT